This TCR beta chain was recovered during a study of blood T cells in healthy people across ages. A J-beta primer mix and a sample-barcoded 5' primer were used in a second PCR of about 6 to 12 cycles. The authors tagged each cDNA molecule using a template-switch adaptor with 12 random nucleotides. TCRdb itself ran the 5' RACE reads through MiXCR, one entry per CDR3 protein. This table holds 700,000 to 950,000 distinct CDR3 sequences, roughly 41% found once. Worth noting for this clonotype: The antigen is undetermined.

Germline V lookup: CDR1 LGHNA, CDR2 YSLEER. The V and J ends lost 0 bases and 8 bases respectively, with 14 bases between them. This CDR3 is 15 amino acids long. Study results and caveats: Strong correlation was found linking TCR beta diversity to naive T cell percentage. Possibly confounding the expanded clonotype changes was the fact that donor CMV status was unknown.

The specimen was blood. The sequence was obtained from a woman aged 55-70 years in good health. The V call is TRBV4-3, the J call TRBJ2-1, with D perhaps matching TRBD1 (5 bases). CDR3 DNA: TGCGCCAGCAGCCAAGAAGGCGCAAGGGGTGATGAGCAGTTCTTC. Translation gives CASSQEGARGDEQFF.